This T cell receptor (beta chain) was found in a study of control samples from healthy donors and cancer patients. The CDR3 has 16 amino acids. Germline V gene sequence: CDR1 SEHNR, CDR2 FQNEAQ (reference sequence). The ends lost 3 bases at V and 5 bases at J; junction bases unmatched: 13. Clones were read by immunoSEQ multiplex PCR, and TCRdb kept only the in-frame ones, dropping some. The sample includes some 120,000 clones, over 75% of them seen just once. The source of this sequence is a young man in good health. The chain recombines TRBV7-9 with TRBJ2-7, with 7 bases that match TRBD2. The sequencing sample was made of blood. This CDR3 is CASSFKGGRGYHEQYF. The CDR3, as DNA: TGTGCCAGCAGCTTTAAAGGCGGGAGAGGGTACCACGAGCAGTACTTC.